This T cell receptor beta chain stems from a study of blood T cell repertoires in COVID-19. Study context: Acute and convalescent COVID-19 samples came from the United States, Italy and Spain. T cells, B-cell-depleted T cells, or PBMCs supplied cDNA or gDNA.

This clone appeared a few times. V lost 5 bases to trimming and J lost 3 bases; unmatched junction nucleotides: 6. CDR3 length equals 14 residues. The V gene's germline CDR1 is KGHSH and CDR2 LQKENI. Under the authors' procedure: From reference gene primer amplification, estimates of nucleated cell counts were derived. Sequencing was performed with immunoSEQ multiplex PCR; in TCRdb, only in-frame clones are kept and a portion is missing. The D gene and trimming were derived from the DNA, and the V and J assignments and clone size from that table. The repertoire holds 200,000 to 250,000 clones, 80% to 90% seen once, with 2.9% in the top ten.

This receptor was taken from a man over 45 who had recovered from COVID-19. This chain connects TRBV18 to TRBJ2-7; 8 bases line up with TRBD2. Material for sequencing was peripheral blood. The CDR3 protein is CASSSTSANYEQYF. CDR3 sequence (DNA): TGTGCCAGCTCATCGACTAGCGCGAACTACGAGCAGTACTTC.